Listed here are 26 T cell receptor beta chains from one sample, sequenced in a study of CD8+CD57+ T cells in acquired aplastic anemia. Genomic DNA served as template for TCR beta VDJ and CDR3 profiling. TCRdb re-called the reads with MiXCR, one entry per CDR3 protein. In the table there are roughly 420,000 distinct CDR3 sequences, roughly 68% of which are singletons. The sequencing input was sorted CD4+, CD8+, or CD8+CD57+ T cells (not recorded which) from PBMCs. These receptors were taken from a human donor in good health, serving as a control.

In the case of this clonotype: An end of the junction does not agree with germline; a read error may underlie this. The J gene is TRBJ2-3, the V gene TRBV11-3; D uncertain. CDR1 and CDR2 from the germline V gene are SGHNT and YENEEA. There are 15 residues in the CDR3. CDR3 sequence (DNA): TGTGCCTGCAGCTTAAACCATGGCAGCACAGATACGCAGTATTTT. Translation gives CACSLNHGSTDTQYF.

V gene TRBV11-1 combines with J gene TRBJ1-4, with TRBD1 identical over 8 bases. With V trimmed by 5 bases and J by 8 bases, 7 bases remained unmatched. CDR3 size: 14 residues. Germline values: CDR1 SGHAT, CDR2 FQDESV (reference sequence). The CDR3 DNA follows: TGTGCCAGCAGCCATCGGACAGGGAAGGAAAAACTGTTTTTT. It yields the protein CASSHRTGKEKLFF.

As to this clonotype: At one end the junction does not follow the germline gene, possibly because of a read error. The CDR3 spells CASSPQGYHVTEYF. The CDR3, as DNA: TGTGCCAGCAGCCCGCAGGGTTACCACGTGACCGAGTACTTC. The gene calls are TRBV7-8 and TRBJ2-5; maybe TRBD1 (5 bases). Germline CDR1 SGHVS, CDR2 FQNEAQ. This CDR3 has 14 residues.

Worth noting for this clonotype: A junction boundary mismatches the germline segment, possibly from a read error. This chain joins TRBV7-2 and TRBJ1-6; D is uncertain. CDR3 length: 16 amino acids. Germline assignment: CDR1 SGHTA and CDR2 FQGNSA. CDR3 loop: CASSQGAGMVASHLHF. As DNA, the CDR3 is TGCGCCAGCAGCCAAGGTGCGGGAATGGTAGCGTCACACCTCCACTTT.

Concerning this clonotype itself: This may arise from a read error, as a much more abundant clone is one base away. This CDR3 is CASSSIIRTPYTEALF. DNA of the CDR3: TGTGCCAGCAGTTCCATTATAAGGACGCCATACACTGAAGCTCTCTTT. The chain couples TRBV10-2 to TRBJ1-1; D unresolved. The CDR3 length is 16 residues. Germline values: CDR1 WSHSY, CDR2 SAAADI.

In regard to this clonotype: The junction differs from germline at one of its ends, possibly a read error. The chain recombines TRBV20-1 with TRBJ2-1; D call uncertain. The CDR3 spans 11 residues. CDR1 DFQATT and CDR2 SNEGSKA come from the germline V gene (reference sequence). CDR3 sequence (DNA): TGCAGTGCTAGATGGGCCGTCAACCAGCACTTC. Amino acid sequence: CSARWAVNQHF.

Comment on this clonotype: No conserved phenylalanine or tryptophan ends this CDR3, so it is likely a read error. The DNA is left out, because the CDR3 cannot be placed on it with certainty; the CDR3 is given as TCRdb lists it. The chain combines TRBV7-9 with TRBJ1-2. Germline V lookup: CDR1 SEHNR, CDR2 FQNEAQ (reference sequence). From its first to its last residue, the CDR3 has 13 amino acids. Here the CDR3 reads CASSLRGTSGNTI.

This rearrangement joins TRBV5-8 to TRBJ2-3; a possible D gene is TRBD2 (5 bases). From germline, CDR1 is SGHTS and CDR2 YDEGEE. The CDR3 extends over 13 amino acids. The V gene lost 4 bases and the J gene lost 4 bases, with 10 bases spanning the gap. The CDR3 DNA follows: TGTGCCAGCAGCGCGAGCGGTGCAGATACGCAGTATTTT. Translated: CASSASGADTQYF.

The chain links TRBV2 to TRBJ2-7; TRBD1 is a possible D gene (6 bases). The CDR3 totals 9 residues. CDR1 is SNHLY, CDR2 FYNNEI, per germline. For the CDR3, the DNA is TGTGCCAGCAGTGAACGTGGACAGGTC. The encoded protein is CASSERGQV.

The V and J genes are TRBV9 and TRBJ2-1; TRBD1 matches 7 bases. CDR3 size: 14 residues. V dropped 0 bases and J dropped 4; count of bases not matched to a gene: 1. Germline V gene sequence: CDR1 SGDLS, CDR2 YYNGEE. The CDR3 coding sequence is TGTGCCAGCAGCGTAGGGGACAGTTACAATGAGCAGTTCTTC. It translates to CASSVGDSYNEQFF.

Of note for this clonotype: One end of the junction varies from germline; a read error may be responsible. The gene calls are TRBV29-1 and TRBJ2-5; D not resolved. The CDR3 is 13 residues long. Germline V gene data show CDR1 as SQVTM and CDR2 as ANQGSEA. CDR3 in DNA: TGCAGCGTTGTGCTGTTTGGCCAAGAGGCCCAGTACTTC. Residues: CSVVLFGQEAQYF.

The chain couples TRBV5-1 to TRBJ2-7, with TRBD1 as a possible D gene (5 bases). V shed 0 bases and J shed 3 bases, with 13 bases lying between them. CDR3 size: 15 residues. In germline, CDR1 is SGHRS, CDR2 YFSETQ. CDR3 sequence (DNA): TGCGCCAGCAGCTTGGGTCAGGGCTCCGGCTACGAGCAGTACTTC. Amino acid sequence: CASSLGQGSGYEQYF.

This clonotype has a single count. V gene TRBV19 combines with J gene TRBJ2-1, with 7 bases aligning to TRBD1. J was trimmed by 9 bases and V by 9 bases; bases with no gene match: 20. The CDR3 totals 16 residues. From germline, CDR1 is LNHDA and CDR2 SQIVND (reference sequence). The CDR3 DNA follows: TGTGCCAGCACCGGGCAGACAGGGTCGGCCTACGGTGAGCAGTTCTTC. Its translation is CASTGQTGSAYGEQFF.

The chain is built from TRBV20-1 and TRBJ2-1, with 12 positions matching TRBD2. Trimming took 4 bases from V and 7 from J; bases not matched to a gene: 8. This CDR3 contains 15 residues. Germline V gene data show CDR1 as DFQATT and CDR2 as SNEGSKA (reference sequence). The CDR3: CSAKRLAGDWNEQFF. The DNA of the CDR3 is TGCAGTGCTAAACGACTAGCGGGAGATTGGAATGAGCAGTTCTTC.

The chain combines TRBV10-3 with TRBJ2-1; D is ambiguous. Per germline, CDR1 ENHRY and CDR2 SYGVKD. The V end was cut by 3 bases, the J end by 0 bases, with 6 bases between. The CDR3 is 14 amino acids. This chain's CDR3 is CAISDPGSYNEQFF. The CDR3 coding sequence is TGTGCCATCAGTGACCCGGGCTCCTACAATGAGCAGTTCTTC.

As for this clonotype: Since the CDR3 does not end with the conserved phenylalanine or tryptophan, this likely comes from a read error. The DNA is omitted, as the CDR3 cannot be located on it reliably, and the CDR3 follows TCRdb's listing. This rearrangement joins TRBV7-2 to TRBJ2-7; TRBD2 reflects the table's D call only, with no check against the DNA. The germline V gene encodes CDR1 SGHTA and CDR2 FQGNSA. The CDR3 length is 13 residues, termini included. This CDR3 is CASSLVRSGNTQY.

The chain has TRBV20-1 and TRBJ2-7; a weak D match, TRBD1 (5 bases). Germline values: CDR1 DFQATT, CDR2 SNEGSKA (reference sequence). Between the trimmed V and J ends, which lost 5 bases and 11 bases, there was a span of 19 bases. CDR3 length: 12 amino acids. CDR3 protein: CSARTGLHYEYF. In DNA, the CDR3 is TGCAGTGCTCGTACAGGTCTTCACTATGAGTACTTC.

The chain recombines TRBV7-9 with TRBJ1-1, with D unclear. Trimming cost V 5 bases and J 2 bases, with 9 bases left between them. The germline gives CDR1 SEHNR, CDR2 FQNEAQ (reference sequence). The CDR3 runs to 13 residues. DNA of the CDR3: TGTGCCAGCAGCCTACACAGCAACACTGAAGCTTTCTTT. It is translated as CASSLHSNTEAFF.

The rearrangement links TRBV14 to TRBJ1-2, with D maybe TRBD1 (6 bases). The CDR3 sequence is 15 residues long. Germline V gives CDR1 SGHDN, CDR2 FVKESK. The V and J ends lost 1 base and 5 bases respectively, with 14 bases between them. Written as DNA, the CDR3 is TGTGCCAGCAGCCAAGTGGAGGGGGGAGTTTATGGCTACACCTTC. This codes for CASSQVEGGVYGYTF.

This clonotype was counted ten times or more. DNA of the CDR3: TGTGCCAGCATCAAAGACAGGGTGAACACTGAAGCTTTCTTT. This encodes CASIKDRVNTEAFF. The chain couples TRBV11-3 to TRBJ1-1; TRBD1 matches 7 bases. The J segment lost 0 bases and the V segment lost 7 bases, leaving 5 bases of the junction unmatched. CDR1 SGHNT and CDR2 YENEEA come from the germline V gene. The CDR3 is 14 amino acids.

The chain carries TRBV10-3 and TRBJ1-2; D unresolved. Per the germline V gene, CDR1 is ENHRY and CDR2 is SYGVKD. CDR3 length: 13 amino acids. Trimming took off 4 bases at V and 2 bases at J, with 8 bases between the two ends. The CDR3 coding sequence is TGTGCCATCAGTGTCCGGCAGAACTATGGCTACACCTTC. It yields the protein CAISVRQNYGYTF.

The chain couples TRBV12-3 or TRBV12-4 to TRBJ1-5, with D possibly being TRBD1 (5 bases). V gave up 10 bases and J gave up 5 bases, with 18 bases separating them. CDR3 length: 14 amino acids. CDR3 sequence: CAITTQGGDQPQHF. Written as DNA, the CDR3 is TGTGCCATCACGACCCAGGGAGGGGATCAGCCCCAGCATTTT.

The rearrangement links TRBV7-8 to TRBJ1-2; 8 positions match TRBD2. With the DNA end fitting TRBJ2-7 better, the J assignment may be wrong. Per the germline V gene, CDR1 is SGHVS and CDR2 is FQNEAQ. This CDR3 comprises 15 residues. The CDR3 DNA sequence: TGTGCCAGCAGCTTAAGTCCAGCGGGGGAATACGAGCAGTACTTC. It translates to CASSLSPAGEYEQYF.

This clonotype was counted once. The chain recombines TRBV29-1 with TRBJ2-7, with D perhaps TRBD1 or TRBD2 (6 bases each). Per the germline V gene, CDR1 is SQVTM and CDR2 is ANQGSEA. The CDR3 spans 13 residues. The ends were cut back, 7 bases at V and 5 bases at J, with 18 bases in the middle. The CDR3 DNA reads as TGCAGCGCCTTAACTGGGGGGCGGAACGAGCAGTACTTC. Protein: CSALTGGRNEQYF.

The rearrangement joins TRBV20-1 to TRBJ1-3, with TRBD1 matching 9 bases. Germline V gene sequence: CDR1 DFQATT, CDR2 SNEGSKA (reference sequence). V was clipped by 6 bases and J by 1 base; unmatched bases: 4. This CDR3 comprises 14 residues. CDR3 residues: CSAAGTGSGNTIYF. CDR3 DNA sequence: TGCAGTGCCGCCGGGACAGGGTCTGGAAACACCATATATTTT.

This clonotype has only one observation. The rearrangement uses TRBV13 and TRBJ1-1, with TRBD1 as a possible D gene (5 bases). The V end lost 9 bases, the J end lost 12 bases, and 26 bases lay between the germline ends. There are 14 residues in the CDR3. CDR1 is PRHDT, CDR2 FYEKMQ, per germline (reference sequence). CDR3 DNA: TGTGCCAGTGGGCGAAGGGGAATCAACACTCAGTCTTTCTTT. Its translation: CASGRRGINTQSFF. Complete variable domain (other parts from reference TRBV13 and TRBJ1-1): AAGVIQSPRHLIKEKRETATLKCYPIPRHDTVYWYQQGPGQDPQFLISFYEKMQSDKGSIPDRFSAQQFSDYHSELNMSSLELGDSALYFCASGRRGINTQSFFGQGTRLTVV.